This T cell receptor beta chain derives from a study of T cell repertoires in cytomegalovirus infection. Concerning this clonotype: The antigen is not known.

TCRdb fed the reads into MiXCR, producing one record per CDR3 protein. The profile shows hundreds of thousands of distinct CDR3 sequences, about 30% of them singletons. Findings and caveats of the study: Adding up the frequency of public TCR beta families identified people who carried CMV plus the relevant HLA. In two of eight donors, the top clonotype was HLA-C-restricted CMV-specific.

Germline V gene lookup returns CDR1 DFQATT and CDR2 SNEGSKA (reference sequence). The J segment lost 0 bases and the V segment lost 6 bases, leaving 5 bases of the junction unmatched. The CDR3 consists of 16 residues. V is TRBV20-1 and J is TRBJ2-6; 10 bases align to TRBD2. The input for sequencing was cultured PBMCs, taken from culture after CMV antigen stimulation. The sequence derives from a human donor in good health (CMV status not recorded). Some clones in this sample may be carry-over from other donors' samples. The CDR3 bases are TGCAGTGCCAGCCGACTAGCGGGCTCTGGGGCCAACGTCCTGACTTTC. It yields the protein CSASRLAGSGANVLTF.